This TCR beta chain was sequenced in a study of chemoradiotherapy in HPV16-positive cancers. Over chemoradiotherapy, repertoires were sampled more than once. A remark on this clone: The antigen is unknown.

The CDR3 covers 17 residues. Libraries were prepared by immunoSEQ multiplex PCR; TCRdb keeps only in-frame clonotypes and omits some of them. Among over 7,000 clones listed, around nine tenths were seen once. Overall study results and limits: Candidate HPV-specific clones and E7-related TCR motifs grew in tumor during treatment. Only a couple of HPV16-positive patients supplied the functional HPV-specificity definition.

This receptor was identified in a human donor with HPV-associated anogenital cancer. This chain connects TRBV21-1 to TRBJ2-2; the table's D gene call, TRBD1, was not cross checked with the DNA. TRBV21-1 is classified as a pseudogene. This material was collected from a patient who underwent chemoradiotherapy. In DNA form, the CDR3 reads TGTGCCAGCAAGGGTTCTCGGCAGGGGGCGCACACCGGGGAGCTGTTTTTT. It codes for CASKGSRQGAHTGELFF.